This note documents a single T cell receptor beta chain sequence. Here immunoSEQ multiplex PCR was the method, and the copy in TCRdb shows in-frame clones only, minus some. The sample records more than 65,000 clones, approximately 96% being singletons. This entry belongs to a study of technical replicates of blood from several donors. CDR1 is SEHNR and CDR2 is FQNEAQ in the germline V gene (reference sequence). The CDR3 contains 17 residues. Trimming stripped 7 bases from V and 6 bases from J, with 25 bases between. The specimen sequenced was T cells isolated from PBMCs. This chain connects TRBV7-9 to TRBJ2-1; D may be TRBD2 (6 bases). The source is a human donor in good health. The CDR3 reads CASTKSGWTSGVNEQFF. In DNA form, the CDR3 reads TGTGCCAGCACGAAATCCGGTTGGACCTCGGGGGTCAATGAGCAGTTCTTC.